This is a list of T cell receptor beta chains from one sample in a study of blood T cell repertoires in COVID-19. TCRdb's copy holds only in-frame clones and misses some; the assay was immunoSEQ multiplex PCR. Here the sample spans about 54,000 clones, about nine tenths being singletons. The specimen sequenced was peripheral blood. The receptors originated from a woman aged 40 to 49 with active COVID-19. CDR3s include the opening cysteine and the closing phenylalanine or tryptophan. The D gene is left open where the match is weak. Only some rows state a clone size, as once, few, many or a class for expanded clones.

>NA|NA|TRBJ1-3|16|TRBV5-4
CASSSGRDNRRNTIYF
TGTGCCAGCAGCTCCGGCCGGGACAATCGAAGAAACACCATATATTTT
>TRBD1|NA|TRBJ1-3|18|TRBV5-1
CASSPGTGISATGNTIYF
TGCGCCAGCAGCCCCGGGACAGGTATTTCTGCTACTGGAAACACCATATATTTT
>TRBD1|NA|TRBJ1-2|14|TRBV5-1
CASSLRDRGLGYTF
TGCGCCAGCAGCCTCCGGGACAGGGGGCTCGGCTACACCTTC
>NA|NA|TRBJ1-2|13|TRBV7-8
CASSLTQLNGYTF
TGTGCCAGCAGCTTAACCCAGTTAAATGGCTACACCTTC
>TRBD1|NA|TRBJ1-2|13|TRBV2
CASSRDRAPGYTF
TGTGCCAGCAGCAGGGACAGGGCCCCAGGCTACACCTTC
>NA|NA|TRBJ1-2|15|TRBV7-9
CASSLRDTLDHGYTF
TGTGCCAGCAGCTTACGGGACACCTTAGACCATGGCTACACCTTC
>NA|NA|TRBJ2-5|13|TRBV7-9
CASSLGGPETQYF
TGTGCCAGCAGCTTAGGAGGCCCAGAGACCCAGTACTTC
>NA|once|TRBJ1-4|11|TRBV9
CASSGGEKLFF
TGTGCCAGCAGCGGCGGGGAAAAACTGTTTTTT
>NA|NA|TRBJ1-1|16|TRBV3-1/TRBV3-2
CASSRRGGASNTEAFF
TGTGCCAGCAGCAGACGAGGGGGGGCCTCGAACACTGAAGCTTTCTTT
>NA|NA|TRBJ2-5|16|TRBV11-3
CASSPRAAGNGETQYF
TGTGCCAGCAGCCCCCGCGCGGCAGGGAATGGTGAGACCCAGTACTTC
>NA|NA|TRBJ2-3|12|TRBV11-3
CASSPNTDTQYF
TGTGCCAGCAGCCCAAACACAGATACGCAGTATTTT
>TRBD1|few|TRBJ2-7|14|TRBV6-5
CASSRTGGSYEQYF
TGTGCCAGCAGCCGGACAGGGGGATCCTACGAGCAGTACTTC
>NA|NA|TRBJ2-5|14|TRBV7-9
CASSLGRVMETQYF
TGTGCCAGCAGCTTGGGCAGGGTTATGGAGACCCAGTACTTC
>TRBD2|NA|TRBJ2-2|16|TRBV11-2
CASSLDWTSLDGELFF
TGTGCCAGCAGCTTAGACTGGACTAGCTTAGACGGGGAGCTGTTTTTT
>NA|NA|TRBJ1-2|13|TRBV10-3
CAIRGAEAYGYTF
TGTGCCATCAGGGGGGCAGAGGCCTATGGCTACACCTTC
>TRBD2|NA|TRBJ2-1|13|TRBV7-9
CASSLAGGLEQFF
TGTGCCAGCAGCTTAGCGGGGGGGTTAGAGCAGTTCTTC
>TRBD2|NA|TRBJ2-5|12|TRBV3-1/TRBV3-2
CASSPTSESQYF
TGTGCCAGCAGCCCGACTAGCGAGTCCCAGTACTTC
>NA|NA|TRBJ1-2|12|TRBV2
CASSRTVNGYTF
TGTGCCAGCAGCCGGACTGTGAATGGCTACACCTTC
>NA|NA|TRBJ1-2|14|TRBV11-3
CASSLTGTSSGYTF
TGTGCCAGCAGCTTAACAGGAACTTCTTCTGGCTACACCTTC
>TRBD2|NA|TRBJ2-1|15|TRBV7-9
CASSSSGGNYNEQFF
TGTGCCAGCAGCTCTAGCGGGGGGAACTACAATGAGCAGTTCTTC
>TRBD1|NA|TRBJ1-2|18|TRBV25-1
CASATGAGGNIVDYGYTF
TGTGCCAGTGCTACAGGGGCGGGGGGAAATATAGTTGACTATGGCTACACCTTC
>TRBD1|once|TRBJ1-1|14|TRBV9
CASSALTGYTEAFF
TGTGCCAGCAGCGCCCTGACAGGGTACACTGAAGCTTTCTTT
>TRBD1|NA|TRBJ2-7|18|TRBV5-1
CASSSRGQGGPTAYEQYF
TGCGCCAGCAGCTCACGGGGACAGGGGGGACCCACAGCCTACGAGCAGTACTTC
>NA|NA|TRBJ1-2|15|TRBV3-1/TRBV3-2
CASSQGFQGPYGYTF
TGTGCCAGCAGCCAAGGGTTTCAGGGGCCGTATGGCTACACCTTC
>NA|NA|TRBJ1-6|13|TRBV10-3
CAISVGGNSPLHF
TGTGCCATCAGTGTTGGGGGGAATTCACCCCTCCACTTT
>TRBD1|once|TRBJ1-4|12|TRBV5-1
CASRRQGEKLFF
TGCGCCAGCAGGAGACAGGGTGAAAAACTGTTTTTT
>TRBD2|NA|TRBJ2-1|16|TRBV5-5
CASSLLGGGPYNEQFF
TGTGCCAGCAGCTTACTAGGCGGGGGGCCCTACAATGAGCAGTTCTTC
>NA|NA|TRBJ2-5|14|TRBV5-4
CASSGGTAQETQYF
TGTGCCAGCAGCGGAGGGACAGCCCAAGAGACCCAGTACTTC
>TRBD1|NA|TRBJ1-5|13|TRBV12-3/TRBV12-4
CASSGTGNQPQHF
TGTGCCAGCAGTGGGACAGGCAATCAGCCCCAGCATTTT
>TRBD2|NA|TRBJ2-2|18|TRBV2
CASSRTSGGAADTGELFF
TGTGCCAGCAGTCGGACTAGCGGGGGGGCCGCGGACACCGGGGAGCTGTTTTTT
>TRBD1|NA|TRBJ2-5|15|TRBV4-3
CASSHQWDRQETQYF
TGCGCCAGCAGCCACCAATGGGACAGACAAGAGACCCAGTACTTC
>TRBD1|NA|TRBJ2-1|15|TRBV11-3
CASSLRDSPYNEQFF
TGTGCCAGCAGCTTACGGGACAGTCCCTACAATGAGCAGTTCTTC
>TRBD1|NA|TRBJ1-5|18|TRBV19
CASSTTGAGAHSNQPQHF
TGTGCCAGTAGTACGACAGGGGCCGGAGCGCATAGCAATCAGCCCCAGCATTTT
>NA|NA|TRBJ1-2|13|TRBV9
CASSSTDNYGYTF
TGTGCCAGCAGCTCCACAGATAACTATGGCTACACCTTC
>TRBD1|NA|TRBJ1-2|14|TRBV18
CASSPDRGSSGYTF
TGTGCCAGCTCACCCGACAGGGGGTCAAGTGGCTACACCTTC